The present TCR beta chain was sequenced within a study of cytomegalovirus exposure and HLA in healthy donors. The PCR employed 60 Vbeta primers together with 13 Jbeta primers. Profiled with immunoSEQ multiplex PCR; TCRdb holds only in-frame clones, not every one. The table has 100,000 or so clones, about 80% seen once. The CDR3 spans 14 residues. CDR1 and CDR2 (germline): LGHNA, YSLEER. V lost 4 bases, J lost 3 bases, and 11 bases lay in between. The sequence derives from a man aged 25-45 years in good health and CMV-seropositive. The specimen sequenced was PBMCs. The chain couples TRBV4-3 to TRBJ2-3, with a weak D call TRBD2 (6 bases). This CDR3 is CASSLGSGTDTQYF. In DNA form, the CDR3 reads TGCGCCAGCAGCCTCGGGAGTGGGACAGATACGCAGTATTTT.